In this sample, the clone carrying this T cell receptor beta chain turned up once. What it binds is unknown. With a much larger clone just one base away, this may be a read error. Notes on the study in general: The TCR gene usage of tumor memory CD4+ T cells clustered together with blood and lymph node memory CD4+ cells and with lymph node naive CD4+ cells.

The memory fraction was CD4+CD45RO+CD25- cells. Constant-region reverse primers amplified full-length variable regions, followed by semi-nested Nested Universal Primer A PCR. TCRdb fed the 5' RACE reads into MiXCR, producing one record per CDR3 protein. The table includes approximately 40,000 distinct CDR3 sequences, over 25% detected once. CDR3 length equals 13 residues. Trimming removed 4 bases at V and 2 bases at J, with 9 bases between. Germline V gene sequence: CDR1 SEHNR, CDR2 FQNEAQ (reference sequence). The chain joins TRBV7-9 to TRBJ2-7; D might be TRBD1 (5 bases). The sequenced sample was tumor-infiltrating memory CD4+ T cells sorted from the breast tumor. Subset reported: memory CD4+ T cells, CD4+CD45RO+CD25-. This receptor was identified in a female donor with breast cancer. The CDR3 nucleotides read TGTGCCAGCAGCTCACAGGTCGCCTACGAGCAGTACTTC. Translation: CASSSQVAYEQYF.